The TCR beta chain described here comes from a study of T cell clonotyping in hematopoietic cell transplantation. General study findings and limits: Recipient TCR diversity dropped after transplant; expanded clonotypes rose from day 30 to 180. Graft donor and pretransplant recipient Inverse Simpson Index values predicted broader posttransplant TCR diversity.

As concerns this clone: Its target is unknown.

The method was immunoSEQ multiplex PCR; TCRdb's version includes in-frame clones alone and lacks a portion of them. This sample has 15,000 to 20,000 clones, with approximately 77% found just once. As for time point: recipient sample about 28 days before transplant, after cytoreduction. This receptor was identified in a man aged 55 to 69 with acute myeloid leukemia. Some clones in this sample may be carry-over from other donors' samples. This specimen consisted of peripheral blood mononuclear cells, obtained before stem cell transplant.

The CDR3 DNA reads as TGTGCCAGCCCCCCCCGAGGAGACAGGAACACTGAAGCTTTCTTT. Its translation: CASPPRGDRNTEAFF. This chain joins TRBV28 and TRBJ1-1, with a tentative D call TRBD1 (5 bases). V lost 8 bases and J 1 base, leaving 17 bases between the germline ends. The CDR3 length is 15 residues. Germline loops: CDR1 MDHEN, CDR2 SYDVKM. Full variable domain (rest looked up from reference TRBV28 and TRBJ1-1): DVKVTQSSRYLVKRTGEKVFLECVQDMDHENMFWYRQDPGLGLRLIYFSYDVKMKEKGDIPEGYSVSREKKERFSLILESASTNQTSMYLCASPPRGDRNTEAFFGQGTRLTVV.